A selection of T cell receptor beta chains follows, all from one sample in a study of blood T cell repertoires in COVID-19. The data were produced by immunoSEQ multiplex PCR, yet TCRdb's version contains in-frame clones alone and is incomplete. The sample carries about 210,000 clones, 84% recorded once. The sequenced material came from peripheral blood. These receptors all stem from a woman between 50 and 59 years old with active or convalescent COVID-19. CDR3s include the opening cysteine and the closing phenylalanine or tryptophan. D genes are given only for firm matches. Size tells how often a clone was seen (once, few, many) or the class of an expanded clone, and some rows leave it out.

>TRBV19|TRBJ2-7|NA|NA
CASSVRGYEQYF
TGTGCCAGTAGTGTAAGGGGTTACGAGCAGTACTTC
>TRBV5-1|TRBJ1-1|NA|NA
CASSLAAGVDTEAFF
TGCGCCAGCAGCTTGGCTGCGGGTGTAGATACTGAAGCTTTCTTT
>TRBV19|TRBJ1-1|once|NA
CASKHMNTEAFF
TGTGCCAGTAAACATATGAACACTGAAGCTTTCTTT
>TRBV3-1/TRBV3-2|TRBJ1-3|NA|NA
CASSQAGSGNTIYF
TGTGCCAGCAGCCAAGCGGGCTCTGGAAACACCATATATTTT
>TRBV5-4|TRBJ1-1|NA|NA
CASSPTILVGLPEAFF
TGTGCCAGCAGCCCGACCATTCTTGTCGGACTACCTGAAGCTTTCTTT
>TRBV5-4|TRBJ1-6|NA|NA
CASSPQQVVNSPLHF
TGTGCCAGCAGCCCCCAGCAGGTTGTAAATTCACCCCTCCACTTT
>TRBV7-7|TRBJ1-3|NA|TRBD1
CASSPGTGSGNTIYF
TGTGCCAGCAGCCCGGGGACAGGGTCTGGAAACACCATATATTTT
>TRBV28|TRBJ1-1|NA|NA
CASSLTELAEAFF
TGTGCCAGCAGTTTGACGGAGTTGGCTGAAGCTTTCTTT
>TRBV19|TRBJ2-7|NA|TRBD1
CASSIDWTGYEQYF
TGTGCCAGTAGTATAGACTGGACAGGCTACGAGCAGTACTTC
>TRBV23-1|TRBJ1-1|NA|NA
CASSHTVKNTEAFF
TGCGCCAGCAGTCACACGGTTAAGAACACTGAAGCTTTCTTT
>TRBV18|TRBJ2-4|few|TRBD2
CASSLGLAGGQSIQYF
TGTGCCAGCTCCCTCGGACTAGCGGGGGGGCAAAGCATTCAGTACTTC
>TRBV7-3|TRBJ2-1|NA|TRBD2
CASSPGTSGRSSYNEQFF
TGTGCCAGCAGCCCCGGGACTAGCGGGAGGAGCTCCTACAATGAGCAGTTCTTC
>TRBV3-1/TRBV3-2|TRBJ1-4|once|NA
CASSQGGGEKLFF
TGTGCCAGCAGCCAAGGGGGGGGAGAAAAACTGTTTTTT
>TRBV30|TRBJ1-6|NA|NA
CAWSAGIGSPLHF
TGTGCCTGGAGTGCCGGGATTGGCTCACCCCTCCACTTT
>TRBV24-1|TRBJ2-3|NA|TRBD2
CATSDVAGTRVDTQYF
TGTGCCACCAGTGATGTAGCGGGTACGCGGGTAGATACGCAGTATTTT
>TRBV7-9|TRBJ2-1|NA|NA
CASSLTYSGVSPYNEQFF
TGTGCCAGCAGCTTAACATATTCGGGGGTTTCGCCCTACAATGAGCAGTTCTTC
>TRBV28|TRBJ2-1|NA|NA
CASSFLSVRGNEQFF
TGTGCCAGCAGTTTTCTGTCTGTAAGGGGCAATGAGCAGTTCTTC
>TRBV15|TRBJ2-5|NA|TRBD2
CATSPAGGRGETQYF
TGTGCCACCAGCCCCGCGGGGGGGCGGGGAGAGACCCAGTACTTC
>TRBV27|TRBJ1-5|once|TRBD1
CASSLSTGNQPQHF
TGTGCCAGCAGTTTATCGACAGGGAATCAGCCCCAGCATTTT
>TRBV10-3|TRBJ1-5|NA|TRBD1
CAISESLQGGNQPQHF
TGTGCCATCAGTGAGTCTCTTCAGGGGGGCAATCAGCCCCAGCATTTT
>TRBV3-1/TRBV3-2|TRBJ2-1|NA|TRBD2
CASSQTSSGVQFF
TGTGCCAGCAGCCAAACCTCGAGCGGGGTCCAGTTCTTC
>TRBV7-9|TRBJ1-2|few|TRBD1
CASSPNRGFGGYTF
TGTGCCAGCAGCCCTAACAGGGGGTTTGGCGGCTACACCTTC
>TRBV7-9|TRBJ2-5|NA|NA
CASSLGGTGGGETQYF
TGTGCCAGCAGCTTAGGAGGAACCGGGGGTGGTGAGACCCAGTACTTC
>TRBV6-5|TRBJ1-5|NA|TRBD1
CASSPRGQGESPQHF
TGTGCCAGCAGTCCCCGTGGACAGGGCGAAAGTCCCCAGCATTTT
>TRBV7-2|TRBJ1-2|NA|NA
CASSNRGYGYTF
TGTGCCAGCAGCAATAGGGGGTACGGCTACACCTTC
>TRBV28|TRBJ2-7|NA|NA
CASSSRVYEQYF
TGTGCCTCCTCGTCCAGGGTCTACGAGCAGTACTTC
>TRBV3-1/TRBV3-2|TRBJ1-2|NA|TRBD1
CASRRRDRANYGYTF
TGTGCCAGCAGACGTAGAGACAGGGCGAACTATGGCTACACCTTC
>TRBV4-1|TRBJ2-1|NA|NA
CASSQDRSNNEQFF
TGCGCCAGCAGCCAAGATCGGAGTAACAATGAGCAGTTCTTC
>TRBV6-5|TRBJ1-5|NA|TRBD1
CASTGGVIQPQHF
TGTGCCAGCACAGGGGGCGTAATTCAGCCCCAGCATTTT
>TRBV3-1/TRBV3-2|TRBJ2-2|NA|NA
CASSQEGRDLWKGGELFF
TGTGCCAGCAGCCAAGAAGGCAGGGATTTGTGGAAGGGCGGGGAGCTGTTTTTT
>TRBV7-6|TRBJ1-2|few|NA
CASSSRGGDFGYTF
TGTGCCAGCAGCTCCCGCGGCGGGGATTTCGGCTACACCTTC
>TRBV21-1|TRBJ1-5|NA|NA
CASSKVGAGGQPQHF
TGTGCCAGCAGCAAAGTAGGGGCAGGGGGTCAGCCCCAGCATTTT
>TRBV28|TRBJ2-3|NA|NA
CASSERPGRGFRTQYF
TGTGCCAGCAGTGAACGCCCCGGGAGAGGGTTTAGAACGCAGTATTTT
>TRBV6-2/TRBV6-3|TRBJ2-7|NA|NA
CASSDSYEQYF
TGTGCCAGCAGCGACAGCTACGAGCAGTACTTC
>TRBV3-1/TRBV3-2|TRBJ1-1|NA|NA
CASSPYPTGNTEAFF
TGTGCCAGCAGCCCATATCCAACAGGAAACACTGAAGCTTTCTTT
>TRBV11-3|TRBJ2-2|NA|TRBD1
CASSLGRTGVTGELFF
TGTGCCAGCAGCTTAGGAAGGACAGGGGTCACCGGGGAGCTGTTTTTT
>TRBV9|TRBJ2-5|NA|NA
CASSVGPGLETQYF
TGTGCCAGCAGCGTAGGGCCGGGACTGGAGACCCAGTACTTC
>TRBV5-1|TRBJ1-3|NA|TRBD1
CASSLGGTVISGNTIYF
TGCGCCAGCAGCTTAGGCGGGACAGTGATCTCTGGAAACACCATATATTTT
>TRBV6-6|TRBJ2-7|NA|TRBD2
CASATGLATHEQYF
TGTGCCAGTGCCACGGGACTAGCGACCCACGAGCAGTACTTC